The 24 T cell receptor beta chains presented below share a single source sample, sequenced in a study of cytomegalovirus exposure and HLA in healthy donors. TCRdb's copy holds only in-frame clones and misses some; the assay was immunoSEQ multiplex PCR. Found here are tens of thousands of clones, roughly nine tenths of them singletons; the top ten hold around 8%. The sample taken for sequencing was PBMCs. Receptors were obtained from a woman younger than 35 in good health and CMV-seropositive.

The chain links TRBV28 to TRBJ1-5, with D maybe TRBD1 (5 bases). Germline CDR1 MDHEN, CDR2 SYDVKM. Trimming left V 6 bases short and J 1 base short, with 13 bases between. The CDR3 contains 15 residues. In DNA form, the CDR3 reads TGTGCCAGCAGGTCCAGGGCTCTCAGCAATCAGCCCCAGCATTTT. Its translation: CASRSRALSNQPQHF. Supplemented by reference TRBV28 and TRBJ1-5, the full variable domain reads DVKVTQSSRYLVKRTGEKVFLECVQDMDHENMFWYRQDPGLGLRLIYFSYDVKMKEKGDIPEGYSVSREKKERFSLILESASTNQTSMYLCASRSRALSNQPQHFGDGTRLSIL.

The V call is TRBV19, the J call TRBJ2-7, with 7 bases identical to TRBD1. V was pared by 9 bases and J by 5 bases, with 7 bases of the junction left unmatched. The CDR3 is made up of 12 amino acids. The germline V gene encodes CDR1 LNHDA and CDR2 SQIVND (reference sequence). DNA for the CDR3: TGTGCCAGCCGTAACAGGGGTCACGAGCAGTACTTC. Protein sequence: CASRNRGHEQYF.

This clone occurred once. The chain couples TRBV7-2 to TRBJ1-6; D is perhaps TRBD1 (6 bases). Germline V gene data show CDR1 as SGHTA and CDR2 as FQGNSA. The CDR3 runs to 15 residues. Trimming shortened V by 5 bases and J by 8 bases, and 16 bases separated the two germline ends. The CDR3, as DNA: TGTGCCAGCAGCGTCGTAGGGGGGGCAGATTCACCCCTCCACTTT. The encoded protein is CASSVVGGADSPLHF.

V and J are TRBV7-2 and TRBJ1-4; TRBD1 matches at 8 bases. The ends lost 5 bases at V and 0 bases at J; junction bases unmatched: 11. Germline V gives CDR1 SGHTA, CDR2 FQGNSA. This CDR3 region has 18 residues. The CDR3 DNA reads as TGTGCCAGCAGCCAGGAGGCAGGGGGCCGCGCAACTAATGAAAAACTGTTTTTT. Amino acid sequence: CASSQEAGGRATNEKLFF. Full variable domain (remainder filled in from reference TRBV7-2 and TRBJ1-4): GAGVSQSPSNKVTEKGKDVELRCDPISGHTALYWYRQSLGQGLEFLIYFQGNSAPDKSGLPSDRFSAERTGGSVSTLTIQRTQQEDSAVYLCASSQEAGGRATNEKLFFGSGTQLSVL.

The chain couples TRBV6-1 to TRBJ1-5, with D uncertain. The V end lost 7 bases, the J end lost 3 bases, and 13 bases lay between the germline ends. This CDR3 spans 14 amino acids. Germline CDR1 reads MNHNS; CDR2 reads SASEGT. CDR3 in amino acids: CASTTGNNNQPQHF. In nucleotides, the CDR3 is TGTGCCAGCACCACGGGGAATAACAATCAGCCCCAGCATTTT.

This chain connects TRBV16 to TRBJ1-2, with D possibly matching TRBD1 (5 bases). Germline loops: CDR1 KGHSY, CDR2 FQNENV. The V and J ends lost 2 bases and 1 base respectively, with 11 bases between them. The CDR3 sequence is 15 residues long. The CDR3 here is CASSQETVINYGYTF. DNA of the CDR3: TGTGCCAGCAGCCAAGAGACAGTGATTAACTATGGCTACACCTTC.

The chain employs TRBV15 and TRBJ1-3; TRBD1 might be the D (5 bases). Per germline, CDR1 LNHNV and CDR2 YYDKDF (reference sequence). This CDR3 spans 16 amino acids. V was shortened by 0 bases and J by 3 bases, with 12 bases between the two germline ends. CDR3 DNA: TGTGCCACCAGCAGAGATCGCAGGGTGGATGGAAACACCATATATTTT. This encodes CATSRDRRVDGNTIYF.

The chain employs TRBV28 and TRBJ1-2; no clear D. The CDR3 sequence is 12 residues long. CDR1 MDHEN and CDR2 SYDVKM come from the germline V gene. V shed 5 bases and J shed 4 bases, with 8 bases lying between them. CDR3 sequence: CASSPSSYGYTF. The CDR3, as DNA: TGTGCCAGCAGTCCGTCCTCCTATGGCTACACCTTC.

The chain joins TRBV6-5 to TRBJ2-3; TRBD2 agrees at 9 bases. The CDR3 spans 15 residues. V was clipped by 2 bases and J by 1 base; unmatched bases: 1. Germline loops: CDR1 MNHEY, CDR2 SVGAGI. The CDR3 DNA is TGTGCCAGCAGTTACAGGACTAGCGGCACAGATACGCAGTATTTT. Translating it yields CASSYRTSGTDTQYF.

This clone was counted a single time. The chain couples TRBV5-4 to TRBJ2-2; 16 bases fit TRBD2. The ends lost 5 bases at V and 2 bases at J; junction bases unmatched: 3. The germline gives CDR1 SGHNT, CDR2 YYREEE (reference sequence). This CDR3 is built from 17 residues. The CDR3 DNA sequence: TGTGCCAGCAGGGGACTAGCGGGGGGGGCCAACACCGGGGAGCTGTTTTTT. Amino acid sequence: CASRGLAGGANTGELFF.

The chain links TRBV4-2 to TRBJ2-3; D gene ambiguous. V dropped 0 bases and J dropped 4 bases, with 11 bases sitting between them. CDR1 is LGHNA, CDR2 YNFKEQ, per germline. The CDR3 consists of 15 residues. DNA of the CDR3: TGTGCCAGCAGCCAAGAGCTCCGCGCTCCAGATACGCAGTATTTT. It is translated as CASSQELRAPDTQYF.

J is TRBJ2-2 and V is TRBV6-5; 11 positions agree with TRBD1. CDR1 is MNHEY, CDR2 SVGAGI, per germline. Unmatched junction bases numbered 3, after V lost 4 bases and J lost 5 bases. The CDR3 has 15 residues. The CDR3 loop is CASSSGTGGTGELFF. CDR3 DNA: TGTGCCAGCAGTTCCGGGACAGGGGGGACCGGGGAGCTGTTTTTT.

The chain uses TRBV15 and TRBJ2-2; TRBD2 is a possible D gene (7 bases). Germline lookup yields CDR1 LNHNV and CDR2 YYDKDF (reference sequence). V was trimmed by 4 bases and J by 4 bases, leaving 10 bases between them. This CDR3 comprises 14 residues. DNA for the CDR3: TGTGCCACCAGCATAGGGGGGGGCACCGGGGAGCTGTTTTTT. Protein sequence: CATSIGGGTGELFF.

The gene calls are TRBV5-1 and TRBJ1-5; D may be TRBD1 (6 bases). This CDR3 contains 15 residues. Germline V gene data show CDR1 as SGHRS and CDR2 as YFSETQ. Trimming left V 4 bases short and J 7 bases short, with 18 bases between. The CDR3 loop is CASSISRGAGQPQHF. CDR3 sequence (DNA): TGCGCCAGCAGCATCTCGCGGGGGGCAGGGCAGCCCCAGCATTTT. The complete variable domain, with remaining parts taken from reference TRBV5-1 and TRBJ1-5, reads KAGVTQTPRYLIKTRGQQVTLSCSPISGHRSVSWYQQTPGQGLQFLFEYFSETQRNKGNFPGRFSGRQFSNSRSEMNVSTLELGDSALYLCASSISRGAGQPQHFGDGTRLSIL.

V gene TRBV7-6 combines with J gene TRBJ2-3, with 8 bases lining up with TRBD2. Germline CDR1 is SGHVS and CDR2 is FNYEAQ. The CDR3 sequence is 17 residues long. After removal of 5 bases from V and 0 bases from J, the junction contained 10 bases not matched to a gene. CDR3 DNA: TGTGCCAGCAGCCCCCGCGGGGGGCCCAAGAGCACAGATACGCAGTATTTT. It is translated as CASSPRGGPKSTDTQYF.

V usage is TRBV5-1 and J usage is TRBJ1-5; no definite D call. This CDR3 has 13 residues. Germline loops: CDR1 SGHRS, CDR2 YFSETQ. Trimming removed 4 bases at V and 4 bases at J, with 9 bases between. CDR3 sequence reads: CASSAAENQPQHF. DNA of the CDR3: TGCGCCAGCAGCGCGGCCGAGAATCAGCCCCAGCATTTT.

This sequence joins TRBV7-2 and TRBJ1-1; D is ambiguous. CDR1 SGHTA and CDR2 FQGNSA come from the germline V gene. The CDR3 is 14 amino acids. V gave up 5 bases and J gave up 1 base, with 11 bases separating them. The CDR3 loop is CASSPPPRNTEAFF. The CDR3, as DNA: TGTGCCAGCAGCCCCCCTCCGAGGAACACTGAAGCTTTCTTT.

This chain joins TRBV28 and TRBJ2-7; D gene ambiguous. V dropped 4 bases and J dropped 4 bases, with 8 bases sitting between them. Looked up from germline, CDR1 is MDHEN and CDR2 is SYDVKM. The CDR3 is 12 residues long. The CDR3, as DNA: TGTGCCAGCAGTTCCGAGACATACGAGCAGTACTTC. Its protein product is CASSSETYEQYF.

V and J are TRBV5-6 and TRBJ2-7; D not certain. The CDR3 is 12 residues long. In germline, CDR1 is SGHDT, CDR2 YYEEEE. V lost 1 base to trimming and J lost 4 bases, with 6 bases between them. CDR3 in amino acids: CASSLLAYEQYF. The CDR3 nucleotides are TGTGCCAGCAGCTTGTTAGCTTACGAGCAGTACTTC.

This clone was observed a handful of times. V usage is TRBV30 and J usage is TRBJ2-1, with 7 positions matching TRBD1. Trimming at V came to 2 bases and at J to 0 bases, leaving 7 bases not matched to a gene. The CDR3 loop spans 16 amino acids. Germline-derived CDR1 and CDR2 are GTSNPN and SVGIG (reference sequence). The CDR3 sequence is CAWSRGPKSSYNEQFF. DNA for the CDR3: TGTGCCTGGAGTAGGGGGCCGAAGAGCTCCTACAATGAGCAGTTCTTC.

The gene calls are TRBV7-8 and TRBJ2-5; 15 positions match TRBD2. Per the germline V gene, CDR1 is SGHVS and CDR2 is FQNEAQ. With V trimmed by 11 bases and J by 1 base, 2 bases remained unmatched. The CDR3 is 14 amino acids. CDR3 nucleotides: TGTGCCGGGACTAGCGGGAGGATCCAAGAGACCCAGTACTTC. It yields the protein CAGTSGRIQETQYF.

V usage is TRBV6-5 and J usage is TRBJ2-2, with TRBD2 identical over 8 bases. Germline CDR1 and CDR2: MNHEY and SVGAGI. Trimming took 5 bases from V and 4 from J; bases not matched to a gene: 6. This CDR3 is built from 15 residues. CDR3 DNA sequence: TGTGCCAGCAGTCTGGGACTAGAGGGCACCGGGGAGCTGTTTTTT. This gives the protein CASSLGLEGTGELFF.

As DNA, the CDR3 is TGTGCCGTAGGGGGATATAACTTCTACGAGCAGTACTTC. This sequence encodes CAVGGYNFYEQYF. The rearrangement joins TRBV10-3 to TRBJ2-7, with D possibly matching TRBD1 (6 bases). The CDR3 extends over 13 amino acids. V was pared by 11 bases and J by 3 bases, with 17 bases between. The germline V gene has CDR1 ENHRY and CDR2 SYGVKD.

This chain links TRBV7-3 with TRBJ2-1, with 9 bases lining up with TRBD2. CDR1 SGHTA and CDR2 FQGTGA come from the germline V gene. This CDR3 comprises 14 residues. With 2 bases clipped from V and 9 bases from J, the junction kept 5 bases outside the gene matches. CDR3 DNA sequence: TGTGCCAGCAGCTTAGCGGGGGGGTCCGGTGAGCAGTTCTTC. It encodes CASSLAGGSGEQFF.